This T cell receptor beta chain is from a study of T cells in Graves' hyperthyroidism and ophthalmopathy. General study findings and limits: The model made its ophthalmopathy prediction, and onset followed a median about 6.8 months later. Clonotypes that were expanded in thyroid above 0.001 mostly appeared in blood too.

Amplification targeted TCR beta CDR3 regions from RNA transcripts. HTBI primers were the set used in a first-round RT-PCR of the TCR CDR3. Each CDR3 protein gets one entry after TCRdb re-called the multiplex PCR reads with MiXCR. The sample comprises approximately 710,000 distinct CDR3 sequences, around 15% of which are singletons, and about 16% rests with the top ten. The table lists this clonotype with a few counts. Antigen unknown. Exclusions: uncontrolled infection, other autoimmune disease, pregnancy, lactation. The source of the PBMCs was about 10 ml of fresh peripheral blood. The CDR3 consists of 13 residues. Germline CDR1 reads SEHNR; CDR2 reads FQNEAQ (reference sequence). V gave up 1 base and J gave up 4 bases, with 7 bases separating them.

This chain links TRBV7-9 with TRBJ1-2, with no clear D. This TCR derives from a man aged 50 or older with Graves' hyperthyroidism. The sequencing input was blood. The CDR3 DNA is TGTGCCAGCAGCTTAGAGTTTCTCTATGGCTACACCTTC. Protein product: CASSLEFLYGYTF.